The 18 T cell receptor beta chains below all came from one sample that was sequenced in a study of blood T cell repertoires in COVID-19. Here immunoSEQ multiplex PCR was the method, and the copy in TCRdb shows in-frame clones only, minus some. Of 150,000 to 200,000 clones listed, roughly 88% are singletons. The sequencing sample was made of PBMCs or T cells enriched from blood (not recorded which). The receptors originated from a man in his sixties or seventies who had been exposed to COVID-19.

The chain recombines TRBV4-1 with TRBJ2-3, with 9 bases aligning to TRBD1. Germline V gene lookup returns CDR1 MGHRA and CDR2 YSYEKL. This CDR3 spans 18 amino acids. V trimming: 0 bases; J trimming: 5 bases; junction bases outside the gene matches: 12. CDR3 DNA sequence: TGCGCCAGCAGCCAAGATTCCGACAGGGGGATTGGGCTAGATACGCAGTATTTT. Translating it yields CASSQDSDRGIGLDTQYF.

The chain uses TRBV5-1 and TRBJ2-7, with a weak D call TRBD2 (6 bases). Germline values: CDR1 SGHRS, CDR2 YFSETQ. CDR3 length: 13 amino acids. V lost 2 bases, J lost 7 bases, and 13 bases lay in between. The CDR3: CASSLDGAGEQYF. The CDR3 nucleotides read TGCGCCAGCAGCTTAGACGGGGCGGGAGAGCAGTACTTC.

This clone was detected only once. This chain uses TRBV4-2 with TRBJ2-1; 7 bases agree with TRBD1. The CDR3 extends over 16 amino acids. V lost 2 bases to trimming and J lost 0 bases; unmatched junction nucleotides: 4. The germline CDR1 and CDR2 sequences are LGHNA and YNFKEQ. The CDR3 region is CASSQNRGDSYNEQFF. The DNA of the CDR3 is TGTGCCAGCAGCCAAAACAGGGGAGACTCCTACAATGAGCAGTTCTTC.

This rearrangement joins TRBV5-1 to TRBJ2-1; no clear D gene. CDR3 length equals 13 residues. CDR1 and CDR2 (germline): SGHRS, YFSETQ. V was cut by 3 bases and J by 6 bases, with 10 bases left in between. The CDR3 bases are TGCGCCAGCAGCTCCCTAGGTTCCAATGAGCAGTTCTTC. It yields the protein CASSSLGSNEQFF.

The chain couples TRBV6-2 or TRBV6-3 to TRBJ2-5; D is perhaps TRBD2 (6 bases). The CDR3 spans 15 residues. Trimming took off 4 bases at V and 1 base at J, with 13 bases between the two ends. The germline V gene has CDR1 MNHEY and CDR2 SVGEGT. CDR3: CASSSLLGGQETQYF. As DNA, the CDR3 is TGTGCCAGCAGTTCCCTTTTGGGGGGCCAAGAGACCCAGTACTTC.

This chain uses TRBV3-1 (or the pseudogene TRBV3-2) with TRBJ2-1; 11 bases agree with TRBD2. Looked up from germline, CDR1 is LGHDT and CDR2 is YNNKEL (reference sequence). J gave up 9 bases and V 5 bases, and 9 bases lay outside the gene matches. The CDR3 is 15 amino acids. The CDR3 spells CASSSNSGRGSEQFF. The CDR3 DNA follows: TGTGCCAGCAGCTCAAATAGCGGGAGGGGGAGTGAGCAGTTCTTC.

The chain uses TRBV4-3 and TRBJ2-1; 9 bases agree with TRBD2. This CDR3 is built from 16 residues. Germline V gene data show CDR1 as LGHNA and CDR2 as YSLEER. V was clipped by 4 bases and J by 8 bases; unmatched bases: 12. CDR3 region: CASSPFGAGGLDEQFF. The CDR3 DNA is TGCGCCAGCAGCCCCTTCGGGGCGGGGGGGCTCGATGAGCAGTTCTTC.

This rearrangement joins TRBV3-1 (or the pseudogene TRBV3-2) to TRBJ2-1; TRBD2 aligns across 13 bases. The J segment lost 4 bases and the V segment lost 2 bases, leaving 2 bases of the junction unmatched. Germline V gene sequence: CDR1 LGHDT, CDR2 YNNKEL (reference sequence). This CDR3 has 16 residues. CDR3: CASSQLGLAGYNEQFF. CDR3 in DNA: TGTGCCAGCAGCCAACTGGGACTAGCGGGGTACAATGAGCAGTTCTTC.

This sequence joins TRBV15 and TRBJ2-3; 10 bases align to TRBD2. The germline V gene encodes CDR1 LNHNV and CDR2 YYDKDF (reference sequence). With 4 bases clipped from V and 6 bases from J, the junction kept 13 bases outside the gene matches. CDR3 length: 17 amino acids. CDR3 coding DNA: TGTGCCACCAGCAAGGGGGTAGCGGGGGGCCTTAGGGATACGCAGTATTTT. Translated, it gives CATSKGVAGGLRDTQYF. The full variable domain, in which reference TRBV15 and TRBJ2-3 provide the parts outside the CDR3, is DAMVIQNPRYQVTQFGKPVTLSCSQTLNHNVMYWYQQKSSQAPKLLFHYYDKDFNNEADTPDNFQSRRPNTSFCFLDIRSPGLGDTAMYLCATSKGVAGGLRDTQYFGPGTRLTVL.

The CDR3 region is CASSSPGDRPYEQYF. CDR3 nucleotide sequence: TGTGCCAGCAGCTCCCCCGGGGACAGGCCCTACGAGCAGTACTTC. The V call is TRBV7-9, the J call TRBJ2-7, with TRBD1 identical over 8 bases. Germline values: CDR1 SEHNR, CDR2 FQNEAQ (reference sequence). The length of the CDR3 is 15 residues. The J segment lost 2 bases and the V segment lost 4 bases, leaving 7 bases of the junction unmatched. The full variable domain, completed using reference TRBV7-9 and TRBJ2-7, is DTGVSQNPRHKITKRGQNVTFRCDPISEHNRLYWYRQTLGQGPEFLTYFQNEAQLEKSRLLSDRFSAERPKGSFSTLEIQRTEQGDSAMYLCASSSPGDRPYEQYFGPGTRLTVT.

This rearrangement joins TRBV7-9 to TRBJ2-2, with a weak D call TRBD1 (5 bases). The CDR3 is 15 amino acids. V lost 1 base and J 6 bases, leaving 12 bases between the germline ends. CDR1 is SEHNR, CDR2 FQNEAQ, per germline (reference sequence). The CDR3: CASSLGQGTAGELFF. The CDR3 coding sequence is TGTGCCAGCAGCTTAGGCCAGGGAACGGCCGGGGAGCTGTTTTTT.

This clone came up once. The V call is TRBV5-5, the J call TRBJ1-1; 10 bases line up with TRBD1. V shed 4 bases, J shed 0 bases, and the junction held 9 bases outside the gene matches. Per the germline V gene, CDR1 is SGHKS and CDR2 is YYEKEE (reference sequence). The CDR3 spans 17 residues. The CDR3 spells CASSIPGQGLMNTEAFF. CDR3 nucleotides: TGTGCCAGCAGCATTCCGGGACAGGGGCTTATGAACACTGAAGCTTTCTTT.

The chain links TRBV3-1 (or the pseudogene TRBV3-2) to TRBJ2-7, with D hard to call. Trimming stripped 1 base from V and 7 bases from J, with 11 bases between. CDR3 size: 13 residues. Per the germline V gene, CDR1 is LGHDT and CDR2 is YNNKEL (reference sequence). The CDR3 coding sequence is TGTGCCAGCAGCCAAGGCGCGTCGCGGGAGCAGTACTTC. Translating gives CASSQGASREQYF.

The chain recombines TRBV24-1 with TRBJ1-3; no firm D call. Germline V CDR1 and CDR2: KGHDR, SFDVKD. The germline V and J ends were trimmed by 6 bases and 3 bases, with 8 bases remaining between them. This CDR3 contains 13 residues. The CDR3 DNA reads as TGTGCCACCAGTTCCGCAGGTGGAAACACCATATATTTT. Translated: CATSSAGGNTIYF.

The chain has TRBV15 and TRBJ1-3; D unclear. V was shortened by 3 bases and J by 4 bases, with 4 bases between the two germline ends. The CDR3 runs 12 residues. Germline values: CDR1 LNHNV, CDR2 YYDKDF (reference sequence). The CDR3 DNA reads TGTGCCACCAGCAGCTACGGAAACACCATATATTTT. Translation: CATSSYGNTIYF.

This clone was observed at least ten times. The CDR3, as DNA: TGTGCCAGCCGGATGCAGGGGAGCACTGAAGCTTTCTTT. This codes for CASRMQGSTEAFF. The chain employs TRBV12-3 or TRBV12-4 and TRBJ1-1, with a weak D call TRBD1 (6 bases). The germline V and J ends were trimmed by 8 bases and 4 bases, with 14 bases remaining between them. This CDR3 comprises 13 residues.

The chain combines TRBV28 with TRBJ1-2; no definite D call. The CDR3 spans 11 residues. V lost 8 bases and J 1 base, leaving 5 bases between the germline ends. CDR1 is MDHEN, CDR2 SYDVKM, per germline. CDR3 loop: CASGRNYGYTF. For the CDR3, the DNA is TGTGCCAGCGGCCGTAACTATGGCTACACCTTC.

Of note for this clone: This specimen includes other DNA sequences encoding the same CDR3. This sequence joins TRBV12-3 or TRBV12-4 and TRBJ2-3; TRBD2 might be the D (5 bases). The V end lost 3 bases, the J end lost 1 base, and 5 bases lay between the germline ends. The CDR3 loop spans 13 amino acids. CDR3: CASSFGGTDTQYF. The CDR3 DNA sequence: TGTGCCAGCAGTTTCGGGGGCACAGATACGCAGTATTTT.